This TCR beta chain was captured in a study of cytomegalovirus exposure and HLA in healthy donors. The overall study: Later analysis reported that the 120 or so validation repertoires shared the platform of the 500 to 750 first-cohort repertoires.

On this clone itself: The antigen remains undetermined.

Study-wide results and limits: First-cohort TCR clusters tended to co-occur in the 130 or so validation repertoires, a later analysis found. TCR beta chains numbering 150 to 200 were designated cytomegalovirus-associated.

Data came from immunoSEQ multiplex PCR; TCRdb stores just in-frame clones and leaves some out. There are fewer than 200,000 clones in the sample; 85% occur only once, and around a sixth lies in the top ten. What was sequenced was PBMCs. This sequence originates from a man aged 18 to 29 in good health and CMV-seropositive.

CDR3 sequence reads: CASSDRGYEQYF. The DNA of the CDR3 is TGTGCCAGCAGTGACAGGGGGTACGAGCAGTACTTC. This chain joins TRBV6-1 and TRBJ2-7; 7 positions match TRBD1. V dropped 3 bases and J dropped 4; count of bases not matched to a gene: 0. The CDR3 is made up of 12 amino acids. Per germline, CDR1 MNHNS and CDR2 SASEGT.